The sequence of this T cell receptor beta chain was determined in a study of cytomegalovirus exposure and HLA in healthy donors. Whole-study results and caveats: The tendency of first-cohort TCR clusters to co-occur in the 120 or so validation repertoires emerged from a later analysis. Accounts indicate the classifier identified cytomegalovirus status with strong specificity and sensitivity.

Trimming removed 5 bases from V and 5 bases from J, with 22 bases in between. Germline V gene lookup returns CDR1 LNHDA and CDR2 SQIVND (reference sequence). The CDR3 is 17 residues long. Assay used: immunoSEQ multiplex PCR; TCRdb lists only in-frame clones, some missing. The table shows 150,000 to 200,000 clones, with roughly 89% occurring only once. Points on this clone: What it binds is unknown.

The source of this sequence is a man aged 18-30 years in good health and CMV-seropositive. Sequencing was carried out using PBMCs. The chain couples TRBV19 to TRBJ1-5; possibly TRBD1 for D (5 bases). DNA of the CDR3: TGTGCCAGTAGTGTCTATCTCTGGCCCAGGGAGGATCAGCCCCAGCATTTT. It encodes CASSVYLWPREDQPQHF.